This is a list of T cell receptor beta chains from one sample in a study of T cell responses to AZD1222 COVID-19 vaccine. Profiling relied on immunoSEQ multiplex PCR, and the TCRdb table lists in-frame clones only, not all of them. Altogether some 100,000 clones are present, 70% to 90% being singletons, with the ten largest covering less than 4.5%. The sample consisted of peripheral blood, taken 28 days after the second AZD1222 dose. Receptors were obtained from an adult who received the AZD1222 COVID-19 vaccine. Each CDR3 is given with its conserved first and last residue. D genes are given only for firm matches. Expanded clones are given a class, and other clones once, few, many or no size at all.

j_call | clone_size | v_call | d_call | cdr3_aa | cdr3_nt
TRBJ1-1 | once | TRBV7-8 | . | CASEAPGLSTGGAFF | TGTGCCAGCGAAGCTCCGGGACTTTCTACGGGGGGAGCTTTCTTT
TRBJ1-2 | . | TRBV9 | . | CASSSDPGVNYGYTF | TGTGCCAGCAGCTCTGACCCAGGGGTTAACTATGGCTACACCTTC
TRBJ2-5 | once | TRBV7-2 | . | CASSLDGGGETQYF | TGTGCCAGCAGCTTAGATGGGGGGGGCGAGACCCAGTACTTC
TRBJ2-5 | . | TRBV20-1 | . | CSASAGGGETQYF | TGCAGTGCTAGTGCAGGGGGAGGAGAGACCCAGTACTTC
TRBJ1-2 | . | TRBV18 | . | CASSEYRELGQYGYTF | TGTGCCAGCTCAGAGTATCGGGAGTTGGGTCAGTATGGCTACACCTTC
TRBJ1-3 | . | TRBV9 | . | CASSAPGREASGNTIYF | TGTGCCAGCAGCGCCCCGGGGAGGGAAGCCTCTGGAAACACCATATATTTT
TRBJ2-7 | . | TRBV29-1 | . | CSVRLGGIEQYF | TGCAGCGTTCGCCTAGGGGGAATCGAGCAGTACTTC
TRBJ1-2 | . | TRBV3-1/TRBV3-2 | . | CASSQGRGANYGYTF | TGTGCCAGCAGCCAAGGCAGGGGAGCTAACTATGGCTACACCTTC
TRBJ2-5 | . | TRBV10-3 | . | CAIGQETQYF | TGTGCCATCGGCCAAGAGACCCAGTACTTC
TRBJ2-5 | . | TRBV5-4 | TRBD2 | CASSSLAGGQETQYF | TGTGCCAGCAGCTCACTAGCGGGGGGCCAAGAGACCCAGTACTTC
TRBJ1-1 | . | TRBV7-9 | TRBD1 | CASINAAGGSNTEAFF | TGTGCCAGCATCAACGCGGCAGGGGGCTCGAACACTGAAGCTTTCTTT
TRBJ2-3 | . | TRBV9 | TRBD2 | CASSRGGETDTQYF | TGTGCCAGCAGCCGGGGGGGTGAAACAGATACGCAGTATTTT
TRBJ1-3 | . | TRBV7-9 | . | CASSSWSGNTIYF | TGTGCCAGCAGCTCTTGGTCTGGAAACACCATATATTTT
TRBJ1-5 | . | TRBV24-1 | . | CATSLGWNQPQHF | TGTGCCACCAGTCTTGGTTGGAATCAGCCCCAGCATTTT
TRBJ2-3 | . | TRBV11-2 | . | CASSRGTSGDTQYF | TGTGCCAGCAGCCGAGGGACATCCGGGGATACGCAGTATTTT
TRBJ2-7 | . | TRBV7-9 | TRBD2 | CASRSGLAGGYEQYF | TGTGCCAGCAGATCGGGACTAGCGGGGGGCTACGAGCAGTACTTC
TRBJ1-2 | once | TRBV30 | . | CAWAPGGLANYGYTF | TGTGCCTGGGCGCCCGGCGGGTTGGCTAACTATGGCTACACCTTC